Sequencing of this T cell receptor (beta chain) was carried out in a study of T cells after yellow fever vaccination. Whole-study findings and limits: Clones that expanded after primary vaccination mostly reappeared after the booster (roughly 96% CD4, about 91% CD8). A faster peak, day 5 versus 15, was reached by the weaker secondary response. The bulk population could contribute abundant contaminating clonotypes to FACS-sorted repertoires.

Each CDR3 protein gets one entry after TCRdb re-called the 5' RACE reads with MiXCR. The table has a few hundred thousand distinct CDR3 sequences, 7.5% to 9.5% seen once. To note about this clonotype: Its target is not known.

This receptor was identified in a man aged 18-30 years who received the YFV17D yellow fever vaccine. Sequences were derived from CD4+ T cells sorted from PBMCs, sampled 5 days after the yellow fever booster vaccination.

The CDR3 is CAISNEETGSYEQYV. Here the CDR3 DNA reads TGTGCCATCAGTAACGAGGAAACAGGGAGCTACGAGCAGTACGTC. This chain links TRBV10-3 with TRBJ2-7, with D possibly TRBD1 on 6 matching bases. Deletions cut 5 bases from V and 3 bases from J, with 17 bases between. This CDR3 has 15 amino acids. The V gene's germline CDR1 is ENHRY and CDR2 SYGVKD.